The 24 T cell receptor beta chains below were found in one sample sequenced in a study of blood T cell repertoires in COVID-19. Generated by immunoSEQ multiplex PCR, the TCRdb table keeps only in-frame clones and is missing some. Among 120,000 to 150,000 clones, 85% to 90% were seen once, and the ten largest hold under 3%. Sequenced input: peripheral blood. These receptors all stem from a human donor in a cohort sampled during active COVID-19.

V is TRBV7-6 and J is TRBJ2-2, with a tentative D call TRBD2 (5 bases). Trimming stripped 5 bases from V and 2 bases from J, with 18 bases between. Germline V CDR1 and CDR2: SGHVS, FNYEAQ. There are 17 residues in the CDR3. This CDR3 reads CASSASPSSLNTGELFF. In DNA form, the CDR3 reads TGTGCCAGCAGCGCCAGTCCTAGCTCGTTAAACACCGGGGAGCTGTTTTTT. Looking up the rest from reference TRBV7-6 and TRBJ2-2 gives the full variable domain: GAGVSQSPRYKVTKRGQDVALRCDPISGHVSLYWYRQALGQGPEFLTYFNYEAQQDKSGLPNDRFSAERPEGSISTLTIQRTEQRDSAMYRCASSASPSSLNTGELFFGEGSRLTVL.

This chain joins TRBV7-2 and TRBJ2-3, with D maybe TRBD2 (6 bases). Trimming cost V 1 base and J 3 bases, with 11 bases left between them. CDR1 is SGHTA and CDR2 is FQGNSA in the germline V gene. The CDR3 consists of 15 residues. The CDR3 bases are TGTGCCAGCAGCTTAGAGGCTAGCGAAACAGATACGCAGTATTTT. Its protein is CASSLEASETDTQYF. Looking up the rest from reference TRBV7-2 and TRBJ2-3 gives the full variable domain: GAGVSQSPSNKVTEKGKDVELRCDPISGHTALYWYRQSLGQGLEFLIYFQGNSAPDKSGLPSDRFSAERTGGSVSTLTIQRTQQEDSAVYLCASSLEASETDTQYFGPGTRLTVL.

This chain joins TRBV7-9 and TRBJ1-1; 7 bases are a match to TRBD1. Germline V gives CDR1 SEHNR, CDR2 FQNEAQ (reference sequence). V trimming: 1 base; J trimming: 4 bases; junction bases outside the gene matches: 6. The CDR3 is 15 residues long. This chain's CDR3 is CASSLEQGRGTEAFF. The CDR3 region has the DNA TGTGCCAGCAGCTTAGAACAGGGGAGAGGCACTGAAGCTTTCTTT.

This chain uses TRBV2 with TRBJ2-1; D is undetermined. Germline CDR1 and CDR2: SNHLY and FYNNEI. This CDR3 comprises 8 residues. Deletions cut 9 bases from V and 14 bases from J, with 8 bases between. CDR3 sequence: CASGPEFF. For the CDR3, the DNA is TGTGCCAGTGGGCCGGAGTTCTTC.

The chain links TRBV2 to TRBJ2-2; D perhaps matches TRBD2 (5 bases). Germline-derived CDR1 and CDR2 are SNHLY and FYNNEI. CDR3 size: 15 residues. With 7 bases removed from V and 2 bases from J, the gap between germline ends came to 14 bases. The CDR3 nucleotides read TGTGCCAGCAACGGAGGCCGGCTTAACACCGGGGAGCTGTTTTTT. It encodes CASNGGRLNTGELFF. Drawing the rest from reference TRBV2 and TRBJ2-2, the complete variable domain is EPEVTQTPSHQVTQMGQEVILRCVPISNHLYFYWYRQILGQKVEFLVSFYNNEISEKSEIFDDQFSVERPDGSNFTLKIRSTKLEDSAMYFCASNGGRLNTGELFFGEGSRLTVL.

CDR3 coding DNA: TGTGCCAGCAGCTCACCCAGGTTTCGTGGCTACACCTTC. Protein: CASSSPRFRGYTF. The chain employs TRBV11-2 and TRBJ1-2; D gene ambiguous. The germline gives CDR1 SGHAT, CDR2 FQNNGV. Trimming pared 4 bases from V and 7 bases from J, leaving 13 bases between. This CDR3 spans 13 amino acids.

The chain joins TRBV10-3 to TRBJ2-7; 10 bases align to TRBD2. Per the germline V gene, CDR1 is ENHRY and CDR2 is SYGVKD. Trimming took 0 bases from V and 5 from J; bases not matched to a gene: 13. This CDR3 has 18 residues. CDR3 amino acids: CAISESGGTSGAGNEQYF. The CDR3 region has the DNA TGTGCCATCAGTGAGTCGGGGGGTACTAGCGGGGCTGGGAACGAGCAGTACTTC.

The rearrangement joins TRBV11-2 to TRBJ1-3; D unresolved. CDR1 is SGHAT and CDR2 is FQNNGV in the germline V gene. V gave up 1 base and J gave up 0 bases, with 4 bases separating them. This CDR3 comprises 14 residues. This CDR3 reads CASSLGGSGNTIYF. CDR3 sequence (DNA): TGTGCCAGCAGCTTAGGAGGCTCTGGAAACACCATATATTTT. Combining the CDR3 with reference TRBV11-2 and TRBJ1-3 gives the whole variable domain EAGVAQSPRYKIIEKRQSVAFWCNPISGHATLYWYQQILGQGPKLLIQFQNNGVVDDSQLPKDRFSAERLKGVDSTLKIQPAKLEDSAVYLCASSLGGSGNTIYFGEGSWLTVV.

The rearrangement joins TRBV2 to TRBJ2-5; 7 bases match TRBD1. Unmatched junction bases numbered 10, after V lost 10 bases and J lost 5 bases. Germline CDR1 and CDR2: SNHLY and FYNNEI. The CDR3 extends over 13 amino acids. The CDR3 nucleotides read TGTGCCACCCGAAAGACAGGGCGTGAGACCCAGTACTTC. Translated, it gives CATRKTGRETQYF.

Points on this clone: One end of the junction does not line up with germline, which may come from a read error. The CDR3 coding sequence is TGTGCTAGCAGCTTAACGGGACTAGCGACAGATACGCAGTATTTT. This gives the protein CASSLTGLATDTQYF. The J gene is TRBJ2-3, the V gene TRBV7-7; TRBD2 agrees at 10 bases. The CDR3 consists of 15 residues. Germline V gives CDR1 SSHAT, CDR2 FNYEAQ (reference sequence). Together with reference TRBV7-7 and TRBJ2-3, the CDR3 gives the full variable domain: GAGVSQSPRYKVTKRGQDVTLRCDPISSHATLYWYQQALGQGPEFLTYFNYEAQPDKSGLPSDRFSAERPEGSISTLTIQRTEQRDSAMYRCASSLTGLATDTQYFGPGTRLTVL.

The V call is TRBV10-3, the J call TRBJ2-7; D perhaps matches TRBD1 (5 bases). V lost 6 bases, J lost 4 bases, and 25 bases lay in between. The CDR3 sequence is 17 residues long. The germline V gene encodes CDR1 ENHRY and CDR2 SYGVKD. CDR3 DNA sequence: TGTGCCATCAGCCCGGGCCCGACAGTCAAAGCCACTTACGAGCAGTACTTC. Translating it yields CAISPGPTVKATYEQYF.

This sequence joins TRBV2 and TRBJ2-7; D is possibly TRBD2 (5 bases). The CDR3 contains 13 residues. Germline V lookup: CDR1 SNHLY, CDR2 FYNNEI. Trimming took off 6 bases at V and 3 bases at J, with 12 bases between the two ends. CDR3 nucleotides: TGTGCCAGCAGGGGGAAGACTATCTACGAGCAGTACTTC. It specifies CASRGKTIYEQYF.

The CDR3 nucleotides read TGTGCCAGCATGGGACAGGGCTGGCCCTACGAGCAGTACTTC. It translates to CASMGQGWPYEQYF. The J gene is TRBJ2-7, the V gene TRBV6-5; 9 nucleotides align to TRBD1. Germline V gene lookup returns CDR1 MNHEY and CDR2 SVGAGI. With 7 bases clipped from V and 2 bases from J, the junction kept 6 bases outside the gene matches. The CDR3 length is 14 residues.

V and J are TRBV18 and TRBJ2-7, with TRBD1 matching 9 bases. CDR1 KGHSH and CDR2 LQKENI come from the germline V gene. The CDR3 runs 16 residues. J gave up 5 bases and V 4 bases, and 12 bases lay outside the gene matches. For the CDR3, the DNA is TGTGCCAGCTCACGACTGCTCGGGGACAGGGACCACGAGCAGTACTTC. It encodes CASSRLLGDRDHEQYF.

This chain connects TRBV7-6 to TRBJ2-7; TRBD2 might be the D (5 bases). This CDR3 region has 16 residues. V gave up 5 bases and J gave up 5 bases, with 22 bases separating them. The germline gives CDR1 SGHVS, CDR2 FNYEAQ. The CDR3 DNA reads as TGTGCCAGCAGCCCGAGCTTAGGACTCCTTTCTGACGAGCAGTACTTC. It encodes CASSPSLGLLSDEQYF.

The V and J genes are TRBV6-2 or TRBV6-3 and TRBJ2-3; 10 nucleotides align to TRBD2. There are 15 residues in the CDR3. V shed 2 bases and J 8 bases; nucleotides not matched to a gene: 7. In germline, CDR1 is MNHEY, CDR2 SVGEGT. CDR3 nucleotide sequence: TGTGCCAGCAGTTACGTGGGGCTAGCGGGGGCTACGCAGTATTTT. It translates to CASSYVGLAGATQYF.

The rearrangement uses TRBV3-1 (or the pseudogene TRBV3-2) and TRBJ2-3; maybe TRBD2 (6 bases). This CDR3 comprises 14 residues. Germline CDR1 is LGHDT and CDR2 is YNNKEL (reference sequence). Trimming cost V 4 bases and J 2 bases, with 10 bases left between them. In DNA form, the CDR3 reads TGTGCCAGCAGCCCCAGGACTAACACAGATACGCAGTATTTT. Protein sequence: CASSPRTNTDTQYF.

The CDR3 loop reads CASSQNLAGGYNEQFF. The CDR3 bases are TGTGCCAGCAGCCAAAATCTAGCGGGAGGTTACAATGAGCAGTTCTTC. The V and J genes are TRBV14 and TRBJ2-1, with 11 bases aligning to TRBD2. With 2 bases clipped from V and 4 bases from J, the junction kept 4 bases outside the gene matches. CDR3 size: 16 residues. CDR1 is SGHDN and CDR2 is FVKESK in the germline V gene.

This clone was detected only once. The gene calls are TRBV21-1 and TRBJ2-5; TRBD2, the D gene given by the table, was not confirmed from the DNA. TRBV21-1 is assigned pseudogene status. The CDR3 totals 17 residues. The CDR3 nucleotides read TGTGCCAGCAGCAAAAGGGCAGTCCGGGGGGCTATGGAGACCCAGTACTTC. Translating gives CASSKRAVRGAMETQYF.

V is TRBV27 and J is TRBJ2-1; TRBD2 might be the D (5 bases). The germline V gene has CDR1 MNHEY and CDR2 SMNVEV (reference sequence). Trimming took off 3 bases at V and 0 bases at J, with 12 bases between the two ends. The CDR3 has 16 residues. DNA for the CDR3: TGTGCCAGCAGTTTCGGGAACTACGACTCCTACAATGAGCAGTTCTTC. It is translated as CASSFGNYDSYNEQFF.

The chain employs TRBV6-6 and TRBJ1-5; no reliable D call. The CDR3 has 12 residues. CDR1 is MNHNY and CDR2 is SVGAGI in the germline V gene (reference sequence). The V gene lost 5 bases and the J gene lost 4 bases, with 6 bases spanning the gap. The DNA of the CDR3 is TGTGCCAGCAGTGACGGGAATCAGCCCCAGCATTTT. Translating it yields CASSDGNQPQHF.

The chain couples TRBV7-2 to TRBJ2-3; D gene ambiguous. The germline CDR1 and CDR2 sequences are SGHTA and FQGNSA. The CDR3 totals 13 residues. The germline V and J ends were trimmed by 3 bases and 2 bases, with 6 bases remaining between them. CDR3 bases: TGTGCCAGCAGCTTCCCTTTCACAGATACGCAGTATTTT. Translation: CASSFPFTDTQYF.

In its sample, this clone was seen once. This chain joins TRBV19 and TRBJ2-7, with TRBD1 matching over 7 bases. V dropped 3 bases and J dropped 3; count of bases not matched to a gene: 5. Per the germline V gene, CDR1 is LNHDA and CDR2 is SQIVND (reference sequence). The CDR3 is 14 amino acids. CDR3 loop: CASSIAGGGYEQYF. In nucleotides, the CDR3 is TGTGCCAGTAGTATCGCAGGGGGTGGCTACGAGCAGTACTTC.

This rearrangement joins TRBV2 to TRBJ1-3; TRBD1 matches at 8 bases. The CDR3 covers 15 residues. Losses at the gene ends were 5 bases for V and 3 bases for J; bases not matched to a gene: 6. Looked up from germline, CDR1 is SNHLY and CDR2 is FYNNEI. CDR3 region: CASSRQGLDGNTIYF. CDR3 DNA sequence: TGTGCCAGCAGTCGACAGGGGTTGGATGGAAACACCATATATTTT.